This T cell receptor (beta chain) is from a study of OX40 agonist ivuxolimab in advanced cancers. At the level of the study: Patients' therapy was ivuxolimab, an antibody that acts as an agonist of OX40 (CD134). Earlier anti-PD-1, anti-PD-L1 or anti-CTLA-4 therapy was permitted; 35% to 50% had received some.

Trimming shortened V by 5 bases and J by 0 bases, and 16 bases separated the two germline ends. Per the germline V gene, CDR1 is SGHTA and CDR2 is FQGNSA. The CDR3 is 16 amino acids. For this clone: Its antigen is undetermined.

General study results and limits: Antigen targets of the expanded peripheral T cells went undetermined. CD8+ T cells (on average) carried more expanded clones than CD4+ T cells.

Clones were sequenced by immunoSEQ multiplex PCR, and TCRdb holds only the in-frame ones, with some missing. The sample has about 84,000 clones, 75% to 90% seen once; the top ten hold approximately 0.2%. The receptor was derived from an adult with an advanced solid tumor such as melanoma, head and neck, liver or kidney cancer. Sequenced material: CD4+ or CD8+ T cells sorted from blood, taken in a trial of the OX40 agonist ivuxolimab. The chain joins TRBV7-2 to TRBJ1-2; TRBD1 might be the D (5 bases). CDR3 amino acids: CASSPLAGTSNYGYTF. DNA of the CDR3: TGTGCCAGCAGCCCACTTGCGGGGACTTCTAACTATGGCTACACCTTC. Based on the CDR3 plus reference TRBV7-2 and TRBJ1-2, the full variable domain is GAGVSQSPSNKVTEKGKDVELRCDPISGHTALYWYRQSLGQGLEFLIYFQGNSAPDKSGLPSDRFSAERTGGSVSTLTIQRTQQEDSAVYLCASSPLAGTSNYGYTFGSGTRLTVV.